This T cell receptor beta chain emerged from a study of CXCR4 blockade with PD-1 therapy in pancreatic cancer. General study findings and limits: More frequent amino acid clones had more nucleotide rearrangements, suggesting convergent selection. Sequencing covered TCRbeta chains only, not alpha chains. Tumors were clonally expanded, mean 0.14 versus 0.05 in healthy blood.

Profiled with immunoSEQ multiplex PCR; TCRdb holds only in-frame clones, not every one. In the table there are fewer than 10,000 clones, 50% to 75% of which are singletons. The J segment lost 1 base and the V segment lost 1 base, leaving 9 bases of the junction unmatched. Germline loops: CDR1 KGHSH, CDR2 LQKENI. The CDR3 extends over 17 amino acids. Patients who provided the archived tumor blocks had not received neoadjuvant therapy before surgery. Turning to this clone: What it binds is unknown.

The sequence was collected from a human donor with pancreatic ductal adenocarcinoma. The genes are TRBV18 and TRBJ2-7, with TRBD2 matching 8 bases. Sequenced input: tumor tissue. The CDR3 region has the DNA TGTGCCAGCTCACCACTGGGGACGGGAGGGTCTTCCTACGAGCAGTACTTC. Its protein is CASSPLGTGGSSYEQYF.